Presented here are 29 T cell receptor beta chains from one specimen sequenced in a study of T-cell memory formation after mild COVID-19. TCRdb reprocessed the 5' RACE reads with MiXCR, giving one entry per CDR3 protein. Of about 190,000 distinct CDR3 sequences detected, about a sixth appear once; the ten largest clones hold around 2.4%. The sequenced sample consisted of PBMCs or a T cell subset sorted from them (not recorded which). Receptors were obtained from an adult woman who had mild COVID-19 (a few samples of this study predate the infection). Cell type and time point are not known.

CDR3 nucleotides: TGTGCCAGCAGTTTTAGGACTGGAACCTACGAGCAGTACTTC. As protein: CASSFRTGTYEQYF. The genes are TRBV12-3 or TRBV12-4 and TRBJ2-7; D possibly corresponds to TRBD2 (5 bases). V was pared by 3 bases and J by 2 bases, with 11 bases between. The CDR3 has 14 amino acids.

CDR3 coding DNA: TGTGCCAGCAGTTCGGGACAGGGGGCCGAAAAACTGTTTTTT. Translated: CASSSGQGAEKLFF. V gene TRBV7-9 combines with J gene TRBJ1-4; 12 bases are shared with TRBD1. The germline V gene has CDR1 SEHNR and CDR2 FQNEAQ (reference sequence). This CDR3 has 14 amino acids. The J segment lost 8 bases and the V segment lost 6 bases, leaving 4 bases of the junction unmatched.

The CDR3 is CASSSFRDSYGYTF. CDR3 coding DNA: TGTGCCAGCAGCTCATTCCGGGACTCCTATGGCTACACCTTC. V is TRBV7-2 and J is TRBJ1-2; the D gene is possibly TRBD1 (5 bases). The CDR3 is 14 residues long. V lost 4 bases and J lost 4, with 13 bases in between. CDR1 SGHTA and CDR2 FQGNSA come from the germline V gene. The whole variable domain, filled in from reference TRBV7-2 and TRBJ1-2, reads GAGVSQSPSNKVTEKGKDVELRCDPISGHTALYWYRQSLGQGLEFLIYFQGNSAPDKSGLPSDRFSAERTGGSVSTLTIQRTQQEDSAVYLCASSSFRDSYGYTFGSGTRLTVV.

This clonotype was detected ten times or more. The chain is built from TRBV29-1 and TRBJ2-3; a possible D gene is TRBD2 (7 bases). CDR1 is SQVTM and CDR2 is ANQGSEA in the germline V gene. The V end lost 4 bases, the J end lost 3 bases, and 14 bases lay between the germline ends. The CDR3 runs 14 residues. In DNA, the CDR3 is TGCAGCGTTGGAGGGCGGGGGCTTACAGATACGCAGTATTTT. Translating it yields CSVGGRGLTDTQYF.

The rearrangement links TRBV7-2 to TRBJ2-6; D is ambiguous. CDR1 is SGHTA, CDR2 FQGNSA, per germline. The CDR3 covers 16 residues. V was pared by 4 bases and J by 0 bases, with 10 bases between. In DNA form, the CDR3 reads TGTGCCAGCAGCTCACTCCCCCACTCTGGGGCCAACGTCCTGACTTTC. Amino acids: CASSSLPHSGANVLTF.

This clonotype was counted only a few times. The rearrangement uses TRBV6-9 and TRBJ1-3, with D unresolved. V dropped 2 bases and J dropped 4 bases, with 15 bases sitting between them. Germline lookup yields CDR1 MNHGY and CDR2 SVAAGI. The CDR3 runs 16 residues. The DNA for the CDR3 is TGTGCCAGCAGTTATCCGGCGCTTCCATTGGGAAACACCATATATTTT. It is translated as CASSYPALPLGNTIYF.

This clonotype has a handful of counts. V gene TRBV6-5 combines with J gene TRBJ1-1; no reliable D call. Trimming removed 7 bases from V and 1 base from J, with 10 bases in between. Germline CDR1 reads MNHEY; CDR2 reads SVGAGI. The CDR3 consists of 13 residues. CDR3: CASKAGPNTEAFF. The CDR3 nucleotides are TGTGCCAGCAAAGCAGGACCGAACACTGAAGCTTTCTTT.

This chain uses TRBV6-1 with TRBJ1-1; possibly TRBD1 for D (5 bases). Germline V gene data show CDR1 as MNHNS and CDR2 as SASEGT. With 5 bases removed from V and 10 bases from J, the gap between germline ends came to 11 bases. CDR3 length equals 11 residues. The CDR3 sequence is CASSLTGGAFF. CDR3 nucleotide sequence: TGTGCCAGCAGTCTTACAGGCGGAGCTTTCTTT.

The rearrangement joins TRBV12-3 or TRBV12-4 to TRBJ2-4, with TRBD2 as a possible D gene (7 bases). CDR3 length: 14 residues. V lost 7 bases and J 6 bases, leaving 16 bases between the germline ends. Here the CDR3 reads CASTRGGAGNIQYF. CDR3 nucleotide sequence: TGTGCCAGCACCCGAGGGGGGGCTGGAAACATTCAGTACTTC.

This clonotype has just a few counts. The rearrangement uses TRBV29-1 and TRBJ2-7, with D perhaps matching TRBD1 (6 bases). This CDR3 region has 15 residues. Trimming pared 4 bases from V and 3 bases from J, leaving 19 bases between. CDR1 SQVTM and CDR2 ANQGSEA come from the germline V gene. This chain's CDR3 is CSVVDRTVSLYEQYF. CDR3 DNA: TGCAGCGTTGTCGACAGGACCGTATCCCTCTACGAGCAGTACTTC.

This chain links TRBV12-3 or TRBV12-4 with TRBJ1-2, with D tentatively TRBD1 (5 bases). V lost 5 bases to trimming and J lost 3 bases, with 10 bases between them. This CDR3 contains 13 residues. CDR3 sequence reads: CASSMGLHYGYTF. The CDR3 bases are TGTGCCAGCAGTATGGGACTGCACTATGGCTACACCTTC.

V usage is TRBV20-1 and J usage is TRBJ1-1; the D is unclear. Per the germline V gene, CDR1 is DFQATT and CDR2 is SNEGSKA (reference sequence). Between the trimmed V and J ends, which lost 3 bases and 5 bases, there was a span of 13 bases. The CDR3 consists of 13 residues. CDR3 nucleotides: TGCAGTGCTAGTGGTGGCCTACAAACTGAAGCTTTCTTT. Protein sequence: CSASGGLQTEAFF.

This chain links TRBV7-3 with TRBJ2-1; 9 bases are shared with TRBD1. CDR1 is SGHTA, CDR2 FQGTGA, per germline. Losses at the gene ends were 4 bases for V and 6 bases for J; bases not matched to a gene: 7. This CDR3 comprises 15 residues. CDR3 sequence reads: CASSYGQGSTNEQFF. The CDR3 coding sequence is TGTGCCAGCAGCTACGGACAGGGGTCGACCAATGAGCAGTTCTTC.

V gene TRBV11-2 combines with J gene TRBJ1-2; 8 bases are a match to TRBD1. Germline CDR1 is SGHAT and CDR2 is FQNNGV. With 5 bases clipped from V and 7 bases from J, the junction kept 6 bases outside the gene matches. This CDR3 is built from 13 residues. CDR3 protein: CASSIGQGVGYTF. The DNA for the CDR3 is TGTGCCAGCAGCATCGGACAGGGTGTTGGCTACACCTTC. Supplemented by reference TRBV11-2 and TRBJ1-2, the full variable domain reads EAGVAQSPRYKIIEKRQSVAFWCNPISGHATLYWYQQILGQGPKLLIQFQNNGVVDDSQLPKDRFSAERLKGVDSTLKIQPAKLEDSAVYLCASSIGQGVGYTFGSGTRLTVV.

The V call is TRBV3-1, the J call TRBJ2-7; D call uncertain. CDR1 is LGHDT, CDR2 YNNKEL, per germline (reference sequence). V was cut by 1 base and J by 1 base, with 8 bases left in between. The CDR3 loop spans 14 amino acids. Here the CDR3 DNA reads TGTGCCAGCAGCCAAGGAATAGGGTCCTACGAGCAGTACTTC. It specifies CASSQGIGSYEQYF.

This clonotype was observed many times. CDR3 sequence (DNA): TGTGCCAGCAGCTTTCGGAGCAGACAAGAGACCCAGTACTTC. Amino acid sequence: CASSFRSRQETQYF. The rearrangement links TRBV7-2 to TRBJ2-5; D is ambiguous. There are 14 residues in the CDR3. The germline CDR1 and CDR2 sequences are SGHTA and FQGNSA. Trimming cost V 3 bases and J 2 bases, with 10 bases left between them.

The genes are TRBV7-2 and TRBJ2-7; D not certain. Germline CDR1 reads SGHTA; CDR2 reads FQGNSA. Trimming removed 1 base at V and 0 bases at J, with 7 bases between. This CDR3 is built from 14 residues. CDR3: CASSLGPYSYEQYF. The DNA of the CDR3 is TGTGCCAGCAGCTTAGGGCCTTACTCCTACGAGCAGTACTTC.

This rearrangement joins TRBV7-2 to TRBJ2-3; 8 nucleotides agree with TRBD2. After removal of 4 bases from V and 2 bases from J, the junction contained 5 bases not matched to a gene. The germline V gene encodes CDR1 SGHTA and CDR2 FQGNSA. The CDR3 totals 15 residues. CDR3 loop: CASSWYSGVTDTQYF. As DNA, the CDR3 is TGTGCCAGCAGCTGGTATAGCGGGGTCACAGATACGCAGTATTTT.

There are many counts of this clonotype. The chain employs TRBV10-3 and TRBJ1-1; a possible D gene is TRBD1 (5 bases). V shed 2 bases and J shed 4 bases, with 17 bases lying between them. The CDR3 spans 16 residues. Germline V CDR1 and CDR2: ENHRY, SYGVKD. Here the CDR3 reads CAISETSGARVTEAFF. The DNA for the CDR3 is TGTGCCATCAGTGAGACCTCCGGGGCCCGGGTCACTGAAGCTTTCTTT.

The chain recombines TRBV5-1 with TRBJ1-6; the match to TRBD1 covers 7 bases. The V segment lost 0 bases and the J segment 9 bases; nucleotides outside the gene matches: 9. Germline V gives CDR1 SGHRS, CDR2 YFSETQ. CDR3 length: 16 amino acids. The CDR3 loop is CASSLAGSRGISPLHF. Written as DNA, the CDR3 is TGCGCCAGCAGCTTGGCTGGCTCCAGGGGGATTTCACCCCTCCACTTT.

This clonotype was counted a few times. This rearrangement joins TRBV12-3 or TRBV12-4 to TRBJ1-5; D is undetermined. The CDR3 spans 12 residues. The V gene lost 7 bases and the J gene lost 5 bases, with 9 bases spanning the gap. The chain's CDR3 is CASTYGHQPQHF. For the CDR3, the DNA is TGTGCCAGCACATATGGCCATCAGCCCCAGCATTTT.

The J gene is TRBJ2-7, the V gene TRBV5-1; TRBD1 matches 8 bases. V dropped 5 bases and J dropped 0; count of bases not matched to a gene: 4. Germline-derived CDR1 and CDR2 are SGHRS and YFSETQ. The CDR3 consists of 14 residues. The chain's CDR3 is CASSWTGTSYEQYF. CDR3 DNA: TGCGCCAGCAGTTGGACAGGGACCTCCTACGAGCAGTACTTC.

CDR3 nucleotide sequence: TGCGCCAGCAAACGAGACATGAACACTGAAGCTTTCTTT. It is translated as CASKRDMNTEAFF. The chain links TRBV5-1 to TRBJ1-1; the D is unclear. Germline values: CDR1 SGHRS, CDR2 YFSETQ. The CDR3 covers 13 residues. Trimming took off 6 bases at V and 0 bases at J, with 9 bases between the two ends.

This clonotype was observed a few times. The genes are TRBV11-2 and TRBJ1-1, with D unresolved. The CDR3 spans 13 residues. The germline CDR1 and CDR2 sequences are SGHAT and FQNNGV. Trimming shortened V by 3 bases and J by 4 bases, and 9 bases separated the two germline ends. The CDR3, as DNA: TGTGCCAGCAGCTTTAGTGAAATCACTGAAGCTTTCTTT. Its translation: CASSFSEITEAFF. The full variable domain, rest sourced from reference TRBV11-2 and TRBJ1-1, is EAGVAQSPRYKIIEKRQSVAFWCNPISGHATLYWYQQILGQGPKLLIQFQNNGVVDDSQLPKDRFSAERLKGVDSTLKIQPAKLEDSAVYLCASSFSEITEAFFGQGTRLTVV.

The J gene is TRBJ1-1, the V gene TRBV30; TRBD1 is a possible D gene (5 bases). CDR3 length: 14 amino acids. Germline V gene data show CDR1 as GTSNPN and CDR2 as SVGIG (reference sequence). Trimming shortened V by 4 bases and J by 5 bases, and 17 bases separated the two germline ends. In nucleotides, the CDR3 is TGTGCCTGGACCGGGACCTTTATAAGTACTGAAGCTTTCTTT. As protein: CAWTGTFISTEAFF.

This clonotype was counted between two and nine times. This rearrangement joins TRBV12-3 or TRBV12-4 to TRBJ2-1; perhaps TRBD2 as D (5 bases). The CDR3 consists of 14 residues. Trimming took off 1 base at V and 5 bases at J, with 9 bases between the two ends. The CDR3 nucleotides read TGTGCCAGCAGTTTAGGGACTCAGAACAATGAGCAGTTCTTC. Protein: CASSLGTQNNEQFF.

At least ten counts were recorded for this clonotype. The chain has TRBV4-3 and TRBJ2-3; 10 nucleotides line up with TRBD2. The V segment lost 1 base and the J segment 0 bases; nucleotides outside the gene matches: 4. The germline V gene encodes CDR1 LGHNA and CDR2 YSLEER. The CDR3 runs 17 residues. In nucleotides, the CDR3 is TGCGCCAGCAGCCAAGTCCAGACTAGCGGGAGCACAGATACGCAGTATTTT. Its protein is CASSQVQTSGSTDTQYF.

This clonotype came up a few times. The rearrangement uses TRBV20-1 and TRBJ2-1; 9 nucleotides match TRBD2. Germline trimming cut 1 base from V and 7 bases from J; bases unmatched to any gene: 8. From germline, CDR1 is DFQATT and CDR2 SNEGSKA (reference sequence). This CDR3 is 15 amino acids long. The CDR3 loop is CSARVGGGVLNEQFF. CDR3 sequence (DNA): TGCAGTGCTAGAGTCGGCGGGGGGGTATTGAATGAGCAGTTCTTC.

The chain carries TRBV5-1 and TRBJ2-7, with D possibly being TRBD1 (5 bases). The CDR3 totals 15 residues. Trimming removed 3 bases at V and 2 bases at J, with 15 bases between. CDR1 SGHRS and CDR2 YFSETQ come from the germline V gene. The CDR3 protein is CASSSAGRTTYEQYF. CDR3 DNA sequence: TGCGCCAGCAGCTCCGCTGGACGGACAACCTACGAGCAGTACTTC. The full variable domain, completed using reference TRBV5-1 and TRBJ2-7, is KAGVTQTPRYLIKTRGQQVTLSCSPISGHRSVSWYQQTPGQGLQFLFEYFSETQRNKGNFPGRFSGRQFSNSRSEMNVSTLELGDSALYLCASSSAGRTTYEQYFGPGTRLTVT.